This passage covers 18 T cell receptor beta chains from one sample sequenced in a study of cytomegalovirus exposure and HLA in healthy donors. Use of 60 Vbeta and 13 Jbeta primers characterized the PCR. Generated by immunoSEQ multiplex PCR, the TCRdb table keeps only in-frame clones and is missing some. Of 150,000 to 200,000 clones in the sample, around 80% were seen once. The specimen sequenced was PBMCs. The source is a human donor in good health.

V usage is TRBV27 and J usage is TRBJ2-1, with a tentative D call TRBD2 (5 bases). Trimming removed 3 bases from V and 4 bases from J, with 10 bases in between. CDR3 length equals 14 residues. Germline V gene data show CDR1 as MNHEY and CDR2 as SMNVEV (reference sequence). The CDR3 protein is CASSLGRRYNEQFF. The CDR3 DNA reads as TGTGCCAGCAGTTTGGGCAGGAGGTACAATGAGCAGTTCTTC.

This clone was seen a handful of times. The chain carries TRBV29-1 and TRBJ1-2; 8 positions agree with TRBD1. This CDR3 region has 15 residues. CDR1 and CDR2 from the germline V gene are SQVTM and ANQGSEA. The junction had 12 bases not matched to a gene; V was cut back by 4 bases and J by 5 bases. Written as DNA, the CDR3 is TGCAGCGTTGGGGATCGCACCGACAGGGGATATGGCTACACCTTC. This codes for CSVGDRTDRGYGYTF. The full variable domain, rest sourced from reference TRBV29-1 and TRBJ1-2, is SAVISQKPSRDICQRGTSLTIQCQVDSQVTMMFWYRQQPGQSLTLIATANQGSEATYESGFVIDKFPISRPNLTFSTLTVSNMSPEDSSIYLCSVGDRTDRGYGYTFGSGTRLTVV.

The rearrangement links TRBV5-6 to TRBJ2-1, with 8 bases identical to TRBD2. Germline loops: CDR1 SGHDT, CDR2 YYEEEE. The CDR3 spans 11 residues. V was clipped by 4 bases and J by 9 bases; unmatched bases: 0. CDR3 nucleotides: TGTGCCAGCAGCCGGGGGGGTGAGCAGTTCTTC. Protein product: CASSRGGEQFF.

This clone was counted a single time. V gene TRBV7-2 combines with J gene TRBJ2-1, with D maybe TRBD2 (7 bases). V was clipped by 2 bases and J by 7 bases, with 15 bases between them. CDR1 and CDR2 from the germline V gene are SGHTA and FQGNSA. The CDR3 sequence is 15 residues long. The CDR3 is CASSLYRGASNEQFF. In DNA form, the CDR3 reads TGTGCCAGCAGCTTATACCGGGGGGCTTCAAATGAGCAGTTCTTC.

This chain uses TRBV4-3 with TRBJ2-7, with 7 nucleotides matching TRBD2. The CDR3 is 15 amino acids. CDR1 is LGHNA and CDR2 is YSLEER in the germline V gene. J lost 4 bases, V lost 0 bases, and 6 bases had no gene match. CDR3 nucleotides: TGCGCCAGCAGCCAAGAGGGGAGGGGTCGGTACGAGCAGTACTTC. This translates into CASSQEGRGRYEQYF.

This clone was observed a few times. V and J are TRBV10-2 and TRBJ2-1, with 9 bases matching TRBD2. Looked up from germline, CDR1 is WSHSY and CDR2 is SAAADI. The CDR3 extends over 16 amino acids. Trimming cost V 2 bases and J 10 bases; bases outside gene matches: 12. In DNA, the CDR3 is TGCGCCAGCAGTGAGAGGCTAGCGGGGCCCTTCGGGGAGCAGTTCTTC. Amino acids: CASSERLAGPFGEQFF.

Points on this clone: One junction end does not reproduce the germline sequence, and a read error may be involved. The rearrangement joins TRBV7-9 to TRBJ1-2, with D possibly being TRBD1 (6 bases). Germline V gene sequence: CDR1 SEHNR, CDR2 FQNEAQ (reference sequence). CDR3 length: 14 residues. The CDR3 region has the DNA TGTTCCAGCAGCTTAGGGGGGCTTTCCTATGGCTACACCTTC. This codes for CSSSLGGLSYGYTF.

The J gene is TRBJ1-2, the V gene TRBV6-1; 10 bases are a match to TRBD1. Unmatched junction bases numbered 5, after V lost 6 bases and J lost 7 bases. The germline gives CDR1 MNHNS, CDR2 SASEGT. This CDR3 spans 13 amino acids. In DNA form, the CDR3 reads TGTGCCAGCAGGGGACAGGGGTCGAGTGGCTACACCTTC. Its protein product is CASRGQGSSGYTF.

CDR3 sequence: CASSLVMTPREQYF. CDR3 coding DNA: TGTGCCAGCAGCTTAGTAATGACACCCCGCGAGCAGTACTTC. The gene calls are TRBV7-4 and TRBJ2-7; D not resolved. CDR1 is SGHVT, CDR2 SQSDAQ, per germline. V shed 1 base and J shed 6 bases, with 13 bases lying between them. This CDR3 contains 14 residues. The variable domain in full, completed from reference TRBV7-4 and TRBJ2-7, reads GAGVSQSPRYKVAKRGRDVALRCDSISGHVTLYWYRQTLGQGSEVLTYSQSDAQRDKSGRPSGRFSAERPERSVSTLKIQRTEQGDSAVYLCASSLVMTPREQYFGPGTRLTVT.

The V call is TRBV11-3, the J call TRBJ1-2; TRBD1 matches 7 bases. Germline values: CDR1 SGHNT, CDR2 YENEEA. The CDR3 is 17 amino acids. Unmatched junction bases numbered 16, after V lost 4 bases and J lost 5 bases. The CDR3 sequence: CASSSTKDRPDLYGYTF. DNA of the CDR3: TGTGCCAGCAGCTCCACAAAGGACAGGCCGGACCTTTATGGCTACACCTTC.

The chain carries TRBV6-5 and TRBJ1-1, with TRBD1 as a possible D gene (6 bases). V shed 3 bases and J shed 1 base, with 9 bases lying between them. There are 14 residues in the CDR3. Germline CDR1 MNHEY, CDR2 SVGAGI. CDR3 residues: CASSYRGGNTEAFF. The CDR3 nucleotides read TGTGCCAGCAGTTATAGGGGGGGGAACACTGAAGCTTTCTTT.

The chain is built from TRBV5-6 and TRBJ2-1; 8 nucleotides align to TRBD1. Trimming at V came to 2 bases and at J to 5 bases, leaving 12 bases not matched to a gene. This CDR3 comprises 17 residues. CDR1 SGHDT and CDR2 YYEEEE come from the germline V gene. The DNA of the CDR3 is TGTGCCAGCAGCTTAATACTGACAGGGGAGGTCCACAATGAGCAGTTCTTC. It encodes CASSLILTGEVHNEQFF.

This rearrangement joins TRBV7-9 to TRBJ2-7, with D perhaps matching TRBD2 (6 bases). The V end lost 5 bases, the J end lost 2 bases, and 13 bases lay between the germline ends. There are 14 residues in the CDR3. The germline V gene has CDR1 SEHNR and CDR2 FQNEAQ (reference sequence). CDR3 sequence: CASSLGGQAYEQYF. The CDR3 DNA reads TGTGCCAGCAGCCTCGGGGGTCAGGCCTACGAGCAGTACTTC.

The chain combines TRBV9 with TRBJ2-3; TRBD2 is a possible D gene (6 bases). This CDR3 is built from 13 residues. V was pared by 5 bases and J by 3 bases, with 10 bases between. Per the germline V gene, CDR1 is SGDLS and CDR2 is YYNGEE. The CDR3 DNA sequence: TGTGCCAGCAGTACCGGGGGAACAGATACGCAGTATTTT. Protein: CASSTGGTDTQYF.

The chain employs TRBV5-1 and TRBJ2-5; 10 nucleotides line up with TRBD1. The CDR3 length is 19 residues. With V trimmed by 0 bases and J by 3 bases, 14 bases remained unmatched. The germline CDR1 and CDR2 sequences are SGHRS and YFSETQ. CDR3 protein: CASSLVLGGQGRVEETQYF. CDR3 DNA: TGCGCCAGCAGCTTGGTCTTGGGGGGACAGGGGAGAGTAGAAGAGACCCAGTACTTC.

Only one count was recorded for this clone. The rearrangement uses TRBV7-3 and TRBJ2-3, with a tentative D call TRBD2 (5 bases). The CDR3 has 15 amino acids. V was cut by 5 bases and J by 0 bases, with 12 bases left in between. CDR1 and CDR2 (germline): SGHTA, FQGTGA. CDR3 region: CASSARGTSTDTQYF. CDR3 DNA: TGTGCCAGCAGCGCCCGGGGTACTAGCACAGATACGCAGTATTTT. Drawing the rest from reference TRBV7-3 and TRBJ2-3, the complete variable domain is GAGVSQTPSNKVTEKGKYVELRCDPISGHTALYWYRQSLGQGPEFLIYFQGTGAADDSGLPNDRFFAVRPEGSVSTLKIQRTERGDSAVYLCASSARGTSTDTQYFGPGTRLTVL.

This clone was found once. V is TRBV5-1 and J is TRBJ2-7, with 7 bases identical to TRBD1. The CDR3 sequence is 15 residues long. Germline V gene data show CDR1 as SGHRS and CDR2 as YFSETQ. V was pared by 0 bases and J by 2 bases, with 5 bases of the junction left unmatched. CDR3 in DNA: TGCGCCAGCAGCTTGGGATCCGGGACAGCCTACGAGCAGTACTTC. Its translation: CASSLGSGTAYEQYF. The whole variable domain, filled in from reference TRBV5-1 and TRBJ2-7, reads KAGVTQTPRYLIKTRGQQVTLSCSPISGHRSVSWYQQTPGQGLQFLFEYFSETQRNKGNFPGRFSGRQFSNSRSEMNVSTLELGDSALYLCASSLGSGTAYEQYFGPGTRLTVT.

The genes are TRBV2 and TRBJ2-2; D gene unclear. Germline CDR1 SNHLY, CDR2 FYNNEI. The ends were cut back, 4 bases at V and 4 bases at J, with 7 bases in the middle. The CDR3 consists of 13 residues. The CDR3 spells CASSGQVTGELFF. CDR3 DNA sequence: TGTGCCAGCAGTGGACAAGTCACCGGGGAGCTGTTTTTT.